This T cell receptor beta chain was recovered during a study of shared clonotypes between healthy human individuals. The V gene's germline CDR1 is SGHTS and CDR2 YDEGEE. V was pared by 4 bases and J by 9 bases, with 6 bases of the junction left unmatched. CDR3 length equals 12 residues. Selected positively for CCR7 and CD45RO-negative, naive CD8 cells excluded terminally differentiated effector memory CD45RA+ cells. DNA at 150 to 200 ng, 25,000 to 35,000 T cell genomes, went into sorted-subset replicate PCRs. Measured with immunoSEQ multiplex PCR; TCRdb has only the in-frame clones, and not every one. The sample carries roughly 890,000 clones, almost 95% recorded once.

Sequencing was done on a sample of naive CD8+ T cells sorted from blood. The receptor's source is a man younger than 40 in good health. The chain joins TRBV5-8 to TRBJ2-5, with TRBD2 identical over 7 bases. The CDR3 nucleotides read TGTGCCAGCAGCCCCCTAGCGGAGGCCCAGTACTTC. Protein product: CASSPLAEAQYF.